Each of the 20 T cell receptor beta chains below was sequenced from the same sample in a study of blood T cell repertoires in COVID-19. The assay was immunoSEQ multiplex PCR, and TCRdb's table has in-frame clones only and misses some. The sample shows tens of thousands of clones, around 86% of them seen only once. Sample: peripheral blood. Receptor source: a middle-aged man with active COVID-19.

The rearrangement uses TRBV3-1 (or the pseudogene TRBV3-2) and TRBJ2-4; TRBD2 agrees at 7 bases. V shed 10 bases, J shed 8 bases, and the junction held 26 bases outside the gene matches. Germline-derived CDR1 and CDR2 are LGHDT and YNNKEL (reference sequence). This CDR3 is 18 amino acids long. The CDR3 loop reads CAIYSTPIPGLRSYIQYF. The CDR3 DNA sequence: TGTGCCATCTACAGTACCCCGATACCGGGACTAAGGTCGTACATTCAGTACTTC.

The DNA of the CDR3 is TGTGCCAGCAGTCCCCTGATAGGGGTCATTAGTAGCAATCAGCCCCAGCATTTT. Translation gives CASSPLIGVISSNQPQHF. The chain employs TRBV6-2 or TRBV6-3 and TRBJ1-5, with D possibly TRBD1 on 5 matching bases. CDR3 length: 18 amino acids. Deletions cut 5 bases from V and 0 bases from J, with 20 bases between. Germline values: CDR1 MNHEY, CDR2 SVGEGT.

This clone was detected only a few times. The chain couples TRBV24-1 to TRBJ1-5; D gene unclear. From germline, CDR1 is KGHDR and CDR2 SFDVKD. Trimming removed 4 bases at V and 9 bases at J, with 9 bases between. The CDR3 runs to 12 residues. CDR3 in amino acids: CATSDESGPQHF. The DNA for the CDR3 is TGTGCCACCAGTGACGAGAGTGGGCCCCAGCATTTT.

V is TRBV10-3 and J is TRBJ2-7, with TRBD1 matching over 9 bases. Germline trimming cut 7 bases from V and 3 bases from J; bases unmatched to any gene: 7. CDR3 length: 14 amino acids. Germline loops: CDR1 ENHRY, CDR2 SYGVKD. For the CDR3, the DNA is TGTGCCATCAAACCGGGACAGGGTCTCTACGAGCAGTACTTC. Residues: CAIKPGQGLYEQYF.

This clone was observed many times. The chain couples TRBV6-5 to TRBJ1-2; 9 nucleotides line up with TRBD1. This CDR3 region has 14 residues. CDR1 and CDR2 (germline): MNHEY, SVGAGI. The J segment lost 6 bases and the V segment lost 7 bases, leaving 9 bases of the junction unmatched. The CDR3 sequence: CASTPFTGGNGYTF. In DNA, the CDR3 is TGTGCCAGCACCCCTTTTACAGGGGGCAATGGCTACACCTTC.

This clone was seen only once. The V gene is TRBV18, the J gene TRBJ2-1; D remains unclear. The germline V gene has CDR1 KGHSH and CDR2 LQKENI. This CDR3 contains 14 residues. V dropped 3 bases and J dropped 0 bases, with 6 bases sitting between them. The CDR3 bases are TGTGCCAGCTCACCGGAGAGCTCCTACAATGAGCAGTTCTTC. Its protein product is CASSPESSYNEQFF.

This clone was seen once. V gene TRBV5-1 combines with J gene TRBJ1-1; D might be TRBD1 (5 bases). Germline V lookup: CDR1 SGHRS, CDR2 YFSETQ. CDR3 length: 14 residues. With 0 bases removed from V and 6 bases from J, the gap between germline ends came to 12 bases. CDR3 sequence reads: CASSLAGANPEAFF. In nucleotides, the CDR3 is TGCGCCAGCAGCTTGGCTGGGGCAAACCCTGAAGCTTTCTTT.

V and J are TRBV18 and TRBJ1-5; 9 positions match TRBD1. The length of the CDR3 is 15 residues. The germline V gene has CDR1 KGHSH and CDR2 LQKENI. V lost 4 bases, J lost 4 bases, and 5 bases stayed unmatched. In DNA, the CDR3 is TGTGCCAGCTCACGCGACAGGGGGGAAAATCAGCCCCAGCATTTT. The encoded protein is CASSRDRGENQPQHF.

This clone has only one observation. No DNA is shown, since the ends of the CDR3 on it are uncertain; the CDR3 is the one TCRdb lists. The genes are TRBV28 and TRBJ2-7; the D call of TRBD2 is as the table states it, not checked on the DNA. Germline values: CDR1 MDHEN, CDR2 SYDVKM. The CDR3 has 14 residues if both end residues are counted. CDR3: CASILGGSHYEQYF.

The rearrangement joins TRBV11-2 to TRBJ2-3; D is undetermined. Trimming took 1 base from V and 1 from J, leaving 9 bases between them. Germline CDR1 reads SGHAT; CDR2 reads FQNNGV. CDR3 size: 15 residues. CDR3 in amino acids: CASSLAVVGTDTQYF. The CDR3 DNA reads as TGTGCCAGCAGCTTAGCGGTTGTTGGCACAGATACGCAGTATTTT.

The gene calls are TRBV19 and TRBJ1-5, with a weak D call TRBD1 (5 bases). Germline V lookup: CDR1 LNHDA, CDR2 SQIVND (reference sequence). This CDR3 is built from 14 residues. The ends were cut back, 5 bases at V and 0 bases at J, with 8 bases in the middle. The CDR3 region is CASSGAASNQPQHF. The CDR3 coding sequence is TGTGCCAGTAGTGGGGCAGCTAGCAATCAGCCCCAGCATTTT.

This clone was counted between two and nine times. The rearrangement links TRBV28 to TRBJ2-1; TRBD2 matches at 7 bases. This CDR3 spans 15 amino acids. The V segment lost 3 bases and the J segment 7 bases; nucleotides outside the gene matches: 9. Germline V gene sequence: CDR1 MDHEN, CDR2 SYDVKM. CDR3 sequence (DNA): TGTGCCAGCAGTTTCGGACTAGGGAACATTAATGAGCAGTTCTTC. It encodes CASSFGLGNINEQFF.

The V and J genes are TRBV24-1 and TRBJ1-3, with 10 bases aligning to TRBD1. V lost 7 bases, J lost 4 bases, and 6 bases stayed unmatched. This CDR3 region has 15 residues. Germline lookup yields CDR1 KGHDR and CDR2 SFDVKD. CDR3 nucleotides: TGTGCCACCAGACCCGGGACAGGGGCCGGAAACACCATATATTTT. Translated, it gives CATRPGTGAGNTIYF.

The chain links TRBV9 to TRBJ1-5; D unclear. This CDR3 has 13 residues. Germline lookup yields CDR1 SGDLS and CDR2 YYNGEE. V was trimmed by 4 bases and J by 7 bases, leaving 12 bases between them. The CDR3 region is CASSFQPGQPQHF. The DNA for the CDR3 is TGTGCCAGCAGCTTCCAGCCCGGGCAGCCCCAGCATTTT.

V usage is TRBV30 and J usage is TRBJ2-4; TRBD2 matches at 7 bases. Germline V CDR1 and CDR2: GTSNPN, SVGIG (reference sequence). The CDR3 runs 14 residues. With V trimmed by 3 bases and J by 1 base, 3 bases remained unmatched. Here the CDR3 DNA reads TGTGCCTGGAGAGAACTAGCGGCCAAAAACATTCAGTACTTC. Protein sequence: CAWRELAAKNIQYF.

This chain joins TRBV6-5 and TRBJ2-2, with 7 nucleotides matching TRBD1. In germline, CDR1 is MNHEY, CDR2 SVGAGI. Losses at the gene ends were 8 bases for V and 2 bases for J; bases not matched to a gene: 2. The CDR3 totals 13 residues. The CDR3 nucleotides read TGTGCCAGCGCAGGGGGAAACACCGGGGAGCTGTTTTTT. It translates to CASAGGNTGELFF.

The rearrangement links TRBV19 to TRBJ2-1; TRBD2 matches at 11 bases. Germline CDR1 reads LNHDA; CDR2 reads SQIVND (reference sequence). V dropped 10 bases and J dropped 9; count of bases not matched to a gene: 5. CDR3 length equals 12 residues. CDR3 nucleotides: TGTGCCACCGGAGGACTAGCGGGTGAGCAGTTCTTC. Protein sequence: CATGGLAGEQFF. The variable domain in full, completed from reference TRBV19 and TRBJ2-1, reads DGGITQSPKYLFRKEGQNVTLSCEQNLNHDAMYWYRQDPGQGLRLIYYSQIVNDFQKGDIAEGYSVSREKKESFPLTVTSAQKNPTAFYLCATGGLAGEQFFGPGTRLTVL.

The V gene is TRBV9, the J gene TRBJ1-6, with 9 bases matching TRBD1. Germline loops: CDR1 SGDLS, CDR2 YYNGEE. The CDR3 has 16 residues. Trimming at V came to 3 bases and at J to 5 bases, leaving 6 bases not matched to a gene. Written as DNA, the CDR3 is TGTGCCAGCAGCGGGACAGGGGTCCCTAATAATTCACCCCTCCACTTT. Its protein product is CASSGTGVPNNSPLHF. The full variable domain, in which reference TRBV9 and TRBJ1-6 provide the parts outside the CDR3, is DSGVTQTPKHLITATGQRVTLRCSPRSGDLSVYWYQQSLDQGLQFLIQYYNGEERAKGNILERFSAQQFPDLHSELNLSSLELGDSALYFCASSGTGVPNNSPLHFGNGTRLTVT.

The rearrangement joins TRBV5-1 to TRBJ2-1; D ambiguous. The CDR3 has 13 amino acids. The V end lost 3 bases, the J end lost 9 bases, and 13 bases lay between the germline ends. CDR1 is SGHRS and CDR2 is YFSETQ in the germline V gene. CDR3 amino acids: CASSSGSNVEQFF. The CDR3, as DNA: TGCGCCAGCAGCTCCGGGTCCAACGTTGAGCAGTTCTTC.

This clone has a count of ten or more. V usage is TRBV5-1 and J usage is TRBJ2-2; TRBD1 is a possible D gene (5 bases). The germline V gene has CDR1 SGHRS and CDR2 YFSETQ. The CDR3 is made up of 12 amino acids. The germline V and J ends were trimmed by 5 bases and 7 bases, with 9 bases remaining between them. CDR3 in amino acids: CASRQGLGELFF. CDR3 nucleotides: TGCGCCAGCAGGCAGGGTCTCGGGGAGCTGTTTTTT.